This T cell receptor beta chain derives from a study of T cell responses to AZD1222 COVID-19 vaccine. Study overall: Second-dose intervals near 4 or 12 weeks were combined. Study-wide points: Nearly half of spike-specific TCRs reportedly target variant regions that are unmutated in the B.1.351 and B.1.1.7 variants.

A word on this clone: Its antigen is currently unknown.

Profiled with immunoSEQ multiplex PCR; TCRdb holds only in-frame clones, not every one. The sample lists about 110,000 clones, around 84% occurring once. The clonotype originates from an adult in good health. Sequencing used peripheral blood, obtained on day 0 of AZD1222 vaccination.

CDR3 residues: CASRDGVGQALTNSNQPQHF. DNA for the CDR3: TGTGCCAGTAGGGATGGGGTGGGACAGGCCCTTACTAATAGCAATCAGCCCCAGCATTTT. This chain links TRBV19 with TRBJ1-5; TRBD1 agrees at 8 bases. This CDR3 region has 20 residues. Germline CDR1 reads LNHDA; CDR2 reads SQIVND (reference sequence). After removal of 6 bases from V and 0 bases from J, the junction contained 19 bases not matched to a gene.